This T cell receptor (beta chain) was retrieved from a study of blood T cell repertoires in COVID-19. With V trimmed by 4 bases and J by 9 bases, 14 bases remained unmatched. Per germline, CDR1 LGHDT and CDR2 YNNKEL (reference sequence). The CDR3 runs to 17 residues. Sequencing used immunoSEQ multiplex PCR; TCRdb keeps in-frame clones, though not all of them. The data show 100,000 or so clones, around 88% seen once. The sample holds one count of this clone. This receptor was identified in a man aged 60 to 69 with acute or convalescent COVID-19. Sequenced material: peripheral blood. The rearrangement uses TRBV3-1 (or the pseudogene TRBV3-2) and TRBJ2-1; TRBD2 agrees at 11 bases. The CDR3 is CASSPGTSGAFLGEQFF. The CDR3 DNA follows: TGTGCCAGCAGCCCAGGGACTAGCGGAGCCTTCTTGGGTGAGCAGTTCTTC.